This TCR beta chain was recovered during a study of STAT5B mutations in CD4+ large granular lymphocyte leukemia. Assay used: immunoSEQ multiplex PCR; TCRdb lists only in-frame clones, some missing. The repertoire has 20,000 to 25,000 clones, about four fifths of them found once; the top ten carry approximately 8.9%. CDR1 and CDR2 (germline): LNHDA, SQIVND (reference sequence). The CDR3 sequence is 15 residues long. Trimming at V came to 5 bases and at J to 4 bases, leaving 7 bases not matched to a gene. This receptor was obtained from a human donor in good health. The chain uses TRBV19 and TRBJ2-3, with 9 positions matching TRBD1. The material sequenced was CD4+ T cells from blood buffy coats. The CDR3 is CASSGGTGFSDTQYF. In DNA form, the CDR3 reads TGTGCCAGTAGTGGCGGGACAGGGTTTTCAGATACGCAGTATTTT.